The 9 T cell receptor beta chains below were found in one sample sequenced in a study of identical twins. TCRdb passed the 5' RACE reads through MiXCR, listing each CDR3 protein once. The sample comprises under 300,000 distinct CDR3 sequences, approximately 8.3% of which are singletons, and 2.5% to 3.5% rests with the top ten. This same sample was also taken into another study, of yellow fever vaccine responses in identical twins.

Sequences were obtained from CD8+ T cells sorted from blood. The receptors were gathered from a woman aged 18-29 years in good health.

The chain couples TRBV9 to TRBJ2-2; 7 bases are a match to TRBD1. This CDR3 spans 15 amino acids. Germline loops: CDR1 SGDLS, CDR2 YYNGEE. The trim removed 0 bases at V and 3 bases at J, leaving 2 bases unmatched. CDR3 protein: CASSVGQGYTGELFF. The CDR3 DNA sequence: TGTGCCAGCAGCGTAGGACAGGGTTACACCGGGGAGCTGTTTTTT.

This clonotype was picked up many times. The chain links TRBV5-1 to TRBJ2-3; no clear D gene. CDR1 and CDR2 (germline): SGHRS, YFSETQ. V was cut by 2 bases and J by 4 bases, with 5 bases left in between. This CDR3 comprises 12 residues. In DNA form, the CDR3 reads TGCGCCAGCAGCTTACTATCAGATACGCAGTATTTT. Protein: CASSLLSDTQYF.

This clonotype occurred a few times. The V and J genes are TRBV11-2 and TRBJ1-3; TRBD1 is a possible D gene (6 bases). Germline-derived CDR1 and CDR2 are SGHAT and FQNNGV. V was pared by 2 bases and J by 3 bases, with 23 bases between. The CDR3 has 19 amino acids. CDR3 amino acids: CASSLQIRESGAGGNTIYF. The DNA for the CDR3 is TGTGCCAGCAGCTTACAAATACGGGAATCGGGGGCTGGTGGAAACACCATATATTTT.

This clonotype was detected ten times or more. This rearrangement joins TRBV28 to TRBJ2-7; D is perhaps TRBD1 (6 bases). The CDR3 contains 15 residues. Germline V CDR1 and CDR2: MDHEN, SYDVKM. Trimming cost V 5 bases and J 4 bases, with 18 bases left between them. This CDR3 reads CASSKLLRDKYEQYF. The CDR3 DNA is TGTGCCAGCAGTAAACTCCTCCGGGACAAGTACGAGCAGTACTTC. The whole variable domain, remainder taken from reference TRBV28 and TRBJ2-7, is DVKVTQSSRYLVKRTGEKVFLECVQDMDHENMFWYRQDPGLGLRLIYFSYDVKMKEKGDIPEGYSVSREKKERFSLILESASTNQTSMYLCASSKLLRDKYEQYFGPGTRLTVT.

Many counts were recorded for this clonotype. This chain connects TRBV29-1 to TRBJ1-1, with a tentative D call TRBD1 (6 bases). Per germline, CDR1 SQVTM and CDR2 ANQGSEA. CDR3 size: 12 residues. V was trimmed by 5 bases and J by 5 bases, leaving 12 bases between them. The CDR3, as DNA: TGCAGCGTTACAGGGAGAGGTACTGAAGCTTTCTTT. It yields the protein CSVTGRGTEAFF. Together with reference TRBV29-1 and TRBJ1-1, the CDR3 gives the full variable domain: SAVISQKPSRDICQRGTSLTIQCQVDSQVTMMFWYRQQPGQSLTLIATANQGSEATYESGFVIDKFPISRPNLTFSTLTVSNMSPEDSSIYLCSVTGRGTEAFFGQGTRLTVV.

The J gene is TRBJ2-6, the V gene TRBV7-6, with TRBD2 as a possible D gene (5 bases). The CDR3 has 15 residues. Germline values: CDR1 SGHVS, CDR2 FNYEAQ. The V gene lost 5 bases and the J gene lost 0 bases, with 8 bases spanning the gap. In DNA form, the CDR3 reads TGTGCCAGCAGCCACGGAGGCTCTGGGGCCAACGTCCTGACTTTC. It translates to CASSHGGSGANVLTF.

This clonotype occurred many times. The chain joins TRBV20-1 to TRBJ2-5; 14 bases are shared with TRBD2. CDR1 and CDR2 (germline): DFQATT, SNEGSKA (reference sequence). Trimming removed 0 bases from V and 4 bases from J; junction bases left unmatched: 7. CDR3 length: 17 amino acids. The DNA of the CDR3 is TGCAGTGCTAGAGATTTCCGGACTAGCGGGGGGCCAGAGACCCAGTACTTC. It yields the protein CSARDFRTSGGPETQYF.

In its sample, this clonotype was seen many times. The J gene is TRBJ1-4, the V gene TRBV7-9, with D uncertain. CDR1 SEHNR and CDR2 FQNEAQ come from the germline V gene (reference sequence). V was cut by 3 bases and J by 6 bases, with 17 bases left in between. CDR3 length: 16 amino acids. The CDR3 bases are TGTGCCAGCAGCTTCCCCCACGGCCATCCCGATGAAAAACTGTTTTTT. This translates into CASSFPHGHPDEKLFF.

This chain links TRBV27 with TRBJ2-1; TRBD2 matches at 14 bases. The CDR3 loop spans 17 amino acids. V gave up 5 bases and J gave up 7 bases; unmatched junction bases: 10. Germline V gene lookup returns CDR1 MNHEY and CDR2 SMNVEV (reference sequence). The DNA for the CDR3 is TGTGCCAGCAGTCTAAATCTGGGACTAGCGGGAGCGAATGAGCAGTTCTTC. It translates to CASSLNLGLAGANEQFF.